The 15 T cell receptor beta chains below were found in one sample sequenced in a study of Ad26.COV2.S vaccination and SARS-CoV-2 variants. TCRdb keeps only in-frame clones here, not all; method: immunoSEQ multiplex PCR. Here the sample spans about 400,000 clones, 83% being singletons. This sample's treatment: roughly 20 received Ad26.COV2.S at low or high dose, single or two shots; about 5 received placebo; per-sample allocation not given. It was on day 63 after the first vaccine or placebo injection that samples were taken. The sequences come from peripheral blood, collected in a trial of Ad26.COV2.S vaccine versus placebo. Receptor source: a person aged 18-60 years who received the Ad26.COV2.S COVID-19 vaccine or a placebo.

This chain connects TRBV10-3 to TRBJ2-3; TRBD2 agrees at 7 bases. Trimming at V came to 10 bases and at J to 6 bases, leaving 7 bases not matched to a gene. CDR1 and CDR2 (germline): ENHRY, SYGVKD. CDR3 length: 12 residues. The CDR3 nucleotides read TGTGCCACACGCGGGGGTACCGATACGCAGTATTTT. It yields the protein CATRGGTDTQYF.

In its sample, this clone ranks as medium-sized (0.01 to 0.1%). The gene calls are TRBV28 and TRBJ2-2; weak D call: TRBD2 (5 bases). There are 13 residues in the CDR3. The V end lost 5 bases, the J end lost 4 bases, and 8 bases lay between the germline ends. CDR1 and CDR2 from the germline V gene are MDHEN and SYDVKM. CDR3 DNA sequence: TGTGCCAGCAGTACCCGGGGCACCGGGGAGCTGTTTTTT. Amino acids: CASSTRGTGELFF.

The V gene is TRBV18, the J gene TRBJ1-5; no reliable D call. The CDR3 covers 13 residues. The germline gives CDR1 KGHSH, CDR2 LQKENI. The ends were cut back, 4 bases at V and 0 bases at J, with 4 bases in the middle. The CDR3 nucleotides read TGTGCCAGCTCACTCCATAGCAATCAGCCCCAGCATTTT. Translating it yields CASSLHSNQPQHF.

The V and J genes are TRBV6-1 and TRBJ2-5; the match to TRBD2 covers 9 bases. Germline V gives CDR1 MNHNS, CDR2 SASEGT. The V and J ends lost 3 bases and 9 bases, in that order; junction bases with no gene match: 17. The CDR3 has 17 amino acids. CDR3 nucleotide sequence: TGTGCCAGCAGTGACGAGGCGGGAGGGGGCTCCAAGAGACCCCAGTACTTC. It encodes CASSDEAGGGSKRPQYF.

J is TRBJ2-1 and V is TRBV6-6, with TRBD2 matching 13 bases. Germline values: CDR1 MNHNY, CDR2 SVGAGI (reference sequence). There are 14 residues in the CDR3. V gave up 4 bases and J gave up 10 bases; unmatched junction bases: 4. The CDR3 loop is CASSFRLAGGEQFF. The CDR3 bases are TGTGCCAGCAGTTTCCGACTAGCGGGAGGAGAGCAGTTCTTC.

CDR3 in amino acids: CASSQVLAGLTGELFF. The CDR3 nucleotides are TGCGCCAGCAGCCAAGTACTAGCGGGGTTAACCGGGGAGCTGTTTTTT. The chain combines TRBV4-1 with TRBJ2-2, with 10 bases lining up with TRBD2. Per germline, CDR1 MGHRA and CDR2 YSYEKL. V gave up 1 base and J gave up 5 bases; unmatched junction bases: 4. CDR3 length: 16 amino acids.

V is TRBV6-5 and J is TRBJ1-1, with a tentative D call TRBD1 (5 bases). The CDR3 length is 13 residues. Trimming cost V 6 bases and J 5 bases, with 13 bases left between them. Germline V gene sequence: CDR1 MNHEY, CDR2 SVGAGI. The CDR3: CASSFTPGTEAFF. The CDR3 DNA reads TGTGCCAGCAGCTTTACCCCAGGGACTGAAGCTTTCTTT.

The CDR3 is CASSLEGRQGGSYEQYF. For the CDR3, the DNA is TGTGCCAGCAGCTTAGAAGGACGACAGGGGGGCTCCTACGAGCAGTACTTC. This rearrangement joins TRBV13 to TRBJ2-7, with TRBD1 matching over 9 bases. Germline CDR1 reads PRHDT; CDR2 reads FYEKMQ (reference sequence). CDR3 length: 17 residues. V gave up 1 base and J gave up 0 bases; unmatched junction bases: 7.

The chain joins TRBV14 to TRBJ2-2; D gene unclear. V lost 6 bases, J lost 3 bases, and 11 bases lay in between. Germline loops: CDR1 SGHDN, CDR2 FVKESK. The CDR3 is made up of 14 amino acids. The CDR3 protein is CASRGRLYTGELFF. CDR3 sequence (DNA): TGTGCCAGCAGAGGGCGGTTATACACCGGGGAGCTGTTTTTT.

This clone counts as medium-sized (0.01 to 0.1%). The rearrangement links TRBV5-6 to TRBJ1-1; 7 nucleotides agree with TRBD1. The germline CDR1 and CDR2 sequences are SGHDT and YYEEEE. J lost 5 bases, V lost 1 base, and 8 bases had no gene match. CDR3 length equals 15 residues. CDR3 bases: TGTGCCAGCAGCTTGATCCACAGGGGCCAAACTGAAGCTTTCTTT. Translating it yields CASSLIHRGQTEAFF.

CDR3 DNA: TGTGCCAGCAGCTTCATGGGTGGAAACACCATATATTTT. Translated: CASSFMGGNTIYF. V is TRBV5-4 and J is TRBJ1-3; D is unresolved. V was pared by 2 bases and J by 3 bases, with 6 bases between. This CDR3 is 13 amino acids long. Germline V CDR1 and CDR2: SGHNT, YYREEE (reference sequence).

The J gene is TRBJ1-6, the V gene TRBV6-4; possibly TRBD1 for D (5 bases). Germline CDR1 reads MRHNA; CDR2 reads SNTAGT. Trimming removed 3 bases at V and 10 bases at J, with 16 bases between. The CDR3 extends over 15 amino acids. CDR3: CASSEVGGEKSPLHF. The CDR3 nucleotides read TGTGCCAGCAGTGAGGTCGGGGGGGAGAAATCACCCCTCCACTTT.

The genes are TRBV11-3 and TRBJ2-7; no firm D call. This CDR3 is built from 12 residues. V gave up 6 bases and J gave up 2 bases, with 8 bases separating them. CDR1 and CDR2 from the germline V gene are SGHNT and YENEEA. This chain's CDR3 is CASSHHPYEQYF. Here the CDR3 DNA reads TGTGCCAGCAGTCACCACCCCTACGAGCAGTACTTC.

CDR3 loop: CSASGAGGYEKLFF. CDR3 DNA sequence: TGCAGTGCTAGTGGGGCAGGGGGCTATGAAAAACTGTTTTTT. This chain connects TRBV20-1 to TRBJ1-4; 8 bases agree with TRBD1. The CDR3 spans 14 residues. Germline V gene data show CDR1 as DFQATT and CDR2 as SNEGSKA (reference sequence). The ends lost 3 bases at V and 6 bases at J; junction bases unmatched: 6.

The genes are TRBV21-1 and TRBJ2-7; the D call of TRBD2 is as the table states it, not checked on the DNA. TRBV21-1 has pseudogene status. There are 16 residues in the CDR3. Here the CDR3 reads CASSKVLSGSSYEQYF. Written as DNA, the CDR3 is TGTGCCAGCAGCAAAGTTCTGAGCGGGAGCTCCTACGAGCAGTACTTC.